The clone carrying this TCR beta chain is judged medium-sized. As yet, its antigen is unknown. The data belong to a study of CD8+ T cells in alopecia areata. Study as a whole: Patients received oral tofacitinib, 5 to 10 mg twice daily, for moderate-to-severe alopecia areata. After 6 to 18 months of tofacitinib, follow-up continued 6 months off drug.

Treatment: oral pan-JAK inhibitor, 5-10 mg twice daily. V was clipped by 2 bases and J by 4 bases; unmatched bases: 3. In germline, CDR1 is MRHNA, CDR2 SNTAGT. The CDR3 consists of 15 residues. Extracted RNA was reverse transcribed, and the resulting cDNA served as sequencing template. The table came from immunoSEQ multiplex PCR; TCRdb's copy has only in-frame clones and leaves some out. The sample holds about 42,000 clones, roughly 65% seen once. General study points: Many of the expanded lesional clones endured in scalp and blood while on tofacitinib.

The sample consisted of CD8+ T cells sorted from blood, taken at week 4, from a patient treated with tofacitinib. V is TRBV6-4 and J is TRBJ2-3; TRBD2 agrees at 10 bases. This clonotype was obtained from a human donor with alopecia areata. The CDR3 reads CASSDSGGAADTQYF. The CDR3 nucleotides are TGTGCCAGCAGTGACAGCGGGGGGGCCGCAGATACGCAGTATTTT.